This T cell receptor (beta chain) was obtained from a study of brain T cells in children with intractable seizures. Sequenced by immunoSEQ multiplex PCR; TCRdb stores in-frame clones only, minus some. The sample includes approximately 110,000 clones, roughly 94% of them seen just once. CDR1 LNHDA and CDR2 SQIVND come from the germline V gene (reference sequence). Germline trimming cut 5 bases from V and 6 bases from J; bases unmatched to any gene: 1. CDR3 length equals 15 residues. The chain links TRBV19 to TRBJ2-2; 15 nucleotides line up with TRBD2. The sequenced sample was peripheral blood, obtained at surgery. The source is a boy less than two years old with hemimegalencephaly and intractable seizures. The CDR3 coding sequence is TGTGCCAGTAGTCGGACTAGCGGGAGGGCCGGGGAGCTGTTTTTT. Its translation: CASSRTSGRAGELFF.